Described below is a single T cell receptor (beta chain) sequence and its context. The antigen is not known. The entry originates in a study of T cells in narcolepsy. Sequenced by immunoSEQ multiplex PCR; TCRdb stores in-frame clones only, minus some. The sample lists tens of thousands of clones; around 78% were seen once. The germline V gene has CDR1 SGHRS and CDR2 YFSETQ. The CDR3 is made up of 13 amino acids. With 0 bases removed from V and 4 bases from J, the gap between germline ends came to 7 bases. General observations from the study: Autoreactive HCRT-specific and TRIB2-specific clonotypes were marked in same-patient CSF-versus-blood CD4+ comparisons. Autoreactive clonotypes reportedly recurred in blood of same and different patients, not controls.

Input material: CD45RA- memory CD4+ T cells from PBMCs. The origin of this receptor is a human donor with narcolepsy. J is TRBJ1-1 and V is TRBV5-1; D gene unclear. CDR3 in DNA: TGCGCCAGCAGCTTGGAAGGGCTCACTGAAGCTTTCTTT. Protein product: CASSLEGLTEAFF.